In this sample, the clone carrying this TCR beta chain turned up a few times. These data come from a study of T-cell reconstitution after alpha-beta-depleted transplantation in children. The CDR3 sequence is 18 residues long. Between the trimmed V and J ends, which lost 3 bases and 3 bases, there was a span of 20 bases. Germline V lookup: CDR1 KGHSH, CDR2 LQKENI. It was with unique molecular identifiers that the TCRbeta library was prepared. TCRdb passed the PCR reads through MiXCR, listing each CDR3 protein once. The table lists roughly 300,000 distinct CDR3 sequences, 10% of them singletons. The V and J genes are TRBV18 and TRBJ1-4; D not certain. The sample in question was PBMCs from the stem cell graft donor, obtained from the stem cell graft. The source of this sequence is a human donor who donated a stem cell graft to a child with acute lymphoblastic leukemia. The DNA for the CDR3 is TGTGCCAGCTCACCCCTGCTCCTAAAGGTGGGAGCTAATGAAAAACTGTTTTTT. This translates into CASSPLLLKVGANEKLFF.